This is a list of T cell receptor beta chains from one sample in a study of CD8 T cells in ankylosing spondylitis. From the 5' RACE reads, TCRdb called clonotypes with MiXCR, one entry per CDR3 protein. Seen here are under 250,000 distinct CDR3 sequences, 32% observed once, and the top ten hold roughly 4.2%. The sequenced sample consisted of blood, either unsorted or a sorted T cell fraction (not recorded which). The receptors stem from a male donor with ankylosing spondylitis or in good health (not recorded which). Both conserved end residues are trimmed from each CDR3. Clone size is given for some rows only: seen once, a few or many times, or a class if the clone is expanded.

clone size,J gene,V gene,CDR3 protein
-,TRBJ1-3,TRBV20-1,SALDRYSGNTIY
many,TRBJ2-5,TRBV5-6,ASSFARRGKETQY
-,TRBJ2-5,TRBV9,ASSVALAAQETQY
-,TRBJ1-6,TRBV12-3/TRBV12-4,ASRRTGGLDKSPLH
once,TRBJ2-3,TRBV3-1,ASSQDSGGVITDTQY
-,TRBJ1-2,TRBV7-9,ASSTIGDRPYGYT
few,TRBJ2-5,TRBV20-1,SAGGGAETQY
-,TRBJ1-1,TRBV19,ASSTGQMNTEAF
few,TRBJ2-2,TRBV7-6,ASSLAGFGGELF
few,TRBJ2-7,TRBV12-3/TRBV12-4,ASSFRGNNEQY
-,TRBJ2-3,TRBV5-5,ASSSRVYTDTQY
few,TRBJ2-7,TRBV6-1,ASRADRGSYEQY
few,TRBJ2-7,TRBV29-1,SVLSGLRYEQY
-,TRBJ1-4,TRBV12-3/TRBV12-4,ASSPTTGKEEKLF
few,TRBJ2-3,TRBV20-1,SARDRTLAGQLADTQY
once,TRBJ1-2,TRBV30,AWDQGYGYT
-,TRBJ2-7,TRBV5-1,ASSLQGNHYEQY
-,TRBJ2-3,TRBV12-3/TRBV12-4,ASRRGTAYGATDTQY
-,TRBJ2-5,TRBV12-3/TRBV12-4,ASSPQQARAETQY
few,TRBJ1-1,TRBV7-9,ASSWGQGTEAF
few,TRBJ1-1,TRBV6-1,ASSAGWPEAF
-,TRBJ2-1,TRBV6-5,ASSYSRDRGPSYNEQF
few,TRBJ2-1,TRBV7-2,ASSLSGQKYNEQF
few,TRBJ2-1,TRBV5-6,ASRAGGAYNEQF
-,TRBJ1-6,TRBV20-1,SATLTGTDNSPLH
-,TRBJ2-3,TRBV20-1,SAPRDEGTDTQY
few,TRBJ2-3,TRBV12-3/TRBV12-4,ASSLWGRNTDTQY
-,TRBJ2-7,TRBV29-1,SVAVGYEQY